The clone carrying this T cell receptor beta chain was detected a few times. The antigen remains undetermined. Sorting of CD4+ naive, central memory, regulatory and stem cell-like memory cells was performed via CD45RO/CCR7/CD25/CD127/CD95/CD27. Each sorted population was over 95% pure. Germline CDR1 is SGHDT and CDR2 is YYEEEE. Trimming at V came to 4 bases and at J to 5 bases, leaving 9 bases not matched to a gene. The CDR3 length is 16 residues. Sequencing targeted expressed TCRB transcripts, as all isolated RNA had been reverse transcribed. Clones were read by immunoSEQ multiplex PCR, and TCRdb kept only the in-frame ones, dropping some. The sample comprises roughly 330,000 clones, about 11% of which are singletons, and under 0.02% rests with the top ten. This entry comes from a study of beta chain features in type 1 diabetes. General observations from the study: Moderate but significant shortening of TCRB CDR3s was recorded in all four CD4+ subsets from Type 1 diabetes patients. Whatever favoring of shorter templates PCR might show would apply equally to patients and controls.

Specimen: naive CD4+ T cells from blood. This sequence joins TRBV5-6 and TRBJ2-2; 9 nucleotides match TRBD1. This receptor was identified in a woman aged 25 to 39 in good health. As DNA, the CDR3 is TGTGCCAGCAGCCGCGGAGGACAGGGGAGGACCGGGGAGCTGTTTTTT. Translating gives CASSRGGQGRTGELFF.